This T cell receptor beta chain was obtained from a study of T cell responses to AZD1222 COVID-19 vaccine. Study-level points and caveats: With dominance at 160-218 and 743-854, vaccine-associated CD4 TCRs spanned spike. AZD1222 recipients seropositive at baseline numbered only six. A mostly white British donor set with more females was recruited, and clonal diversity was possibly underestimated. Spike-specific TCRs gained breadth and depth after people received two AZD1222 doses.

This clone was detected ten times or more. The antigen is not known. The V and J ends lost 4 bases and 5 bases, in that order; junction bases with no gene match: 8. The CDR3 sequence is 14 residues long. Germline CDR1 is SGHVS and CDR2 is FQNEAQ. Data came from immunoSEQ multiplex PCR; TCRdb stores just in-frame clones and leaves some out. The sample yields 99,000 or so clones, about 94% seen once. The sequence was obtained from an adult in good health. Specimen: peripheral blood, collected on day 0 of AZD1222 vaccination. V and J are TRBV7-8 and TRBJ2-7; 7 bases agree with TRBD2. The CDR3 sequence is CASSWEGIVDEQYF. The CDR3 DNA reads as TGTGCCAGCAGCTGGGAGGGCATAGTAGACGAGCAGTACTTC.